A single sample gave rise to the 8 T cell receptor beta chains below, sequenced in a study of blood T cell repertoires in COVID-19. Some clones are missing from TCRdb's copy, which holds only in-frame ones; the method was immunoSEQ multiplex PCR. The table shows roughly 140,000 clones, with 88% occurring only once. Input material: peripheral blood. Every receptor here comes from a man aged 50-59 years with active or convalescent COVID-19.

CDR3 nucleotide sequence: TGTGCCAGCGCGACAGACTCTAACACTGAAGCTTTCTTT. Its protein product is CASATDSNTEAFF. V usage is TRBV2 and J usage is TRBJ1-1, with D perhaps TRBD1 (5 bases). With 8 bases removed from V and 2 bases from J, the gap between germline ends came to 12 bases. This CDR3 is built from 13 residues. Germline V lookup: CDR1 SNHLY, CDR2 FYNNEI. The full variable domain, its missing parts supplied by reference TRBV2 and TRBJ1-1, is EPEVTQTPSHQVTQMGQEVILRCVPISNHLYFYWYRQILGQKVEFLVSFYNNEISEKSEIFDDQFSVERPDGSNFTLKIRSTKLEDSAMYFCASATDSNTEAFFGQGTRLTVV.

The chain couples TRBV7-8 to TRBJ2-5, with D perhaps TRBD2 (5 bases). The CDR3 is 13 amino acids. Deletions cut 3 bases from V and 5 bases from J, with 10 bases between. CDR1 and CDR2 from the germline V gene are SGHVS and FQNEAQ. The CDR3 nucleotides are TGTGCCAGCAGCTTGGACCAGCGGGAGACCCAGTACTTC. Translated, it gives CASSLDQRETQYF. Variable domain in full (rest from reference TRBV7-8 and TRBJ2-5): GAGVSQSPRYKVAKRGQDVALRCDPISGHVSLFWYQQALGQGPEFLTYFQNEAQLDKSGLPSDRFFAERPEGSVSTLKIQRTQQEDSAVYLCASSLDQRETQYFGPGTRLLVL.

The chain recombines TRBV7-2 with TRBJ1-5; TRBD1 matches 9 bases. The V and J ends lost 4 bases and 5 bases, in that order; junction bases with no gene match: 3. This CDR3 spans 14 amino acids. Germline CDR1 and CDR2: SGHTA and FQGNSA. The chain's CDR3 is CASSSRTGDQPQHF. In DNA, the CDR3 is TGTGCCAGCAGCTCCAGGACAGGGGATCAGCCCCAGCATTTT.

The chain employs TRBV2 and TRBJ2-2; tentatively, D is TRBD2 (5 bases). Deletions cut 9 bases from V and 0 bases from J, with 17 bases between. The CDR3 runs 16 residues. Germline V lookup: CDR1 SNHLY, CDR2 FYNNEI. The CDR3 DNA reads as TGTGCCAGTTCGCCCCCTGCGGGTACGAACACCGGGGAGCTGTTTTTT. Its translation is CASSPPAGTNTGELFF.

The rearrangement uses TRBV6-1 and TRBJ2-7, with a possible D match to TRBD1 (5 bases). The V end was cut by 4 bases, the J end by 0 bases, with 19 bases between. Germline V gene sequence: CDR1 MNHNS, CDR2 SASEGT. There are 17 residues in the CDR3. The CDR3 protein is CASSASTSTVLSYEQYF. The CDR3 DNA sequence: TGTGCCAGCAGTGCGTCCACCTCGACAGTCCTCTCCTACGAGCAGTACTTC.

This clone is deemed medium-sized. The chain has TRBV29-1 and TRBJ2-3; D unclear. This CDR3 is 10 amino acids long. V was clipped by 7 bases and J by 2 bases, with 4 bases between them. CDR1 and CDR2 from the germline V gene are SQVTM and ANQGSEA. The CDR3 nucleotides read TGCAGCGCCCACACAGATACGCAGTATTTT. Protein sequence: CSAHTDTQYF.

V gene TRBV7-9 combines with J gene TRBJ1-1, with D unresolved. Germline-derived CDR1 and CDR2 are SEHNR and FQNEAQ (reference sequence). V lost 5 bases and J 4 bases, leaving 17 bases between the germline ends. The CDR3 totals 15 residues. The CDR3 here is CASSPLRGSSTEAFF. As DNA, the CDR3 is TGTGCCAGCAGCCCTCTCCGGGGAAGTAGCACTGAAGCTTTCTTT.

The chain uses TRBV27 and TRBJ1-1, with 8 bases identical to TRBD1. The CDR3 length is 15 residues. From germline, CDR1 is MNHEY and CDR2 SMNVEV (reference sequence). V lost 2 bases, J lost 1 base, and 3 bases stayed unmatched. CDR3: CASSLSGTGNTEAFF. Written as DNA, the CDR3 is TGTGCCAGCAGTTTAAGTGGGACAGGGAACACTGAAGCTTTCTTT.